These 12 T cell receptor beta chains were sequenced from one sample in a study of blood T cell repertoires in COVID-19. Produced via immunoSEQ multiplex PCR; TCRdb's table is partial and in-frame only. The sample shows about 120,000 clones, roughly 90% of them seen only once. The sequenced sample consisted of peripheral blood. These receptors were taken from a woman aged 60-75 years with COVID-19, enrolled during active disease.

The CDR3 loop is CATSSGTLAKNIQYF. The CDR3, as DNA: TGTGCCACCAGCAGCGGGACTCTAGCCAAAAACATTCAGTACTTC. The chain uses TRBV15 and TRBJ2-4, with a possible D match to TRBD2 (6 bases). V was cut by 3 bases and J by 0 bases, with 9 bases left in between. Germline CDR1 reads LNHNV; CDR2 reads YYDKDF (reference sequence). There are 15 residues in the CDR3.

V gene TRBV21-1 combines with J gene TRBJ1-2; the D call TRBD1 from the table was never checked on the DNA. TRBV21-1 is assigned pseudogene status. CDR3 length: 17 amino acids. CDR3 amino acids: CASSKCNRTGNYHGYTF. The CDR3 bases are TGTGCCAGCAGCAAGTGTAATCGGACAGGGAATTATCATGGCTACACCTTC.

The gene calls are TRBV28 and TRBJ2-7; TRBD2 might be the D (5 bases). Germline CDR1 reads MDHEN; CDR2 reads SYDVKM. There are 15 residues in the CDR3. V dropped 6 bases and J dropped 0 bases, with 15 bases sitting between them. The CDR3 here is CASSPGLVSSYEQYF. The CDR3 coding sequence is TGTGCCAGCAGCCCGGGGTTAGTGAGCTCCTACGAGCAGTACTTC.

With respect to this clone: The junction differs from germline at one of its ends, possibly a read error. V gene TRBV7-7 combines with J gene TRBJ2-2, with TRBD1 matching over 7 bases. Germline CDR1 SSHAT, CDR2 FNYEAQ (reference sequence). This CDR3 has 14 residues. CDR3 in DNA: TGTGCTAGCAGCCGCTCCAGGGGGAGCGGGGAGCTGTTTTTT. It translates to CASSRSRGSGELFF.

CDR3: CASSPRGGRGYTF. The CDR3 nucleotides read TGTGCCAGCAGCCCGAGGGGGGGCCGGGGCTACACCTTC. This chain connects TRBV6-5 to TRBJ1-2, with a tentative D call TRBD1 (6 bases). With 6 bases removed from V and 8 bases from J, the gap between germline ends came to 16 bases. This CDR3 region has 13 residues. Per germline, CDR1 MNHEY and CDR2 SVGAGI.

The chain has TRBV6-5 and TRBJ2-7; 9 positions match TRBD1. V shed 7 bases, J shed 2 bases, and the junction held 9 bases outside the gene matches. Germline assignment: CDR1 MNHEY and CDR2 SVGAGI. This CDR3 has 15 amino acids. The CDR3 loop reads CASTQTGGGTYEQYF. The CDR3 region has the DNA TGTGCCAGCACCCAAACAGGGGGCGGGACCTACGAGCAGTACTTC.

This clone was seen just once. The chain recombines TRBV18 with TRBJ2-3, with 7 bases lining up with TRBD2. The CDR3 has 17 amino acids. V lost 2 bases to trimming and J lost 0 bases; unmatched junction nucleotides: 8. The germline V gene encodes CDR1 KGHSH and CDR2 LQKENI. For the CDR3, the DNA is TGTGCCAGCTCACCATCCCCGGGGGGTCTGAGCACAGATACGCAGTATTTT. Its protein product is CASSPSPGGLSTDTQYF.

The chain joins TRBV2 to TRBJ2-7; perhaps TRBD1 as D (6 bases). The CDR3 runs to 15 residues. Trimming stripped 3 bases from V and 3 bases from J, with 15 bases between. Germline assignment: CDR1 SNHLY and CDR2 FYNNEI. CDR3 loop: CASSEPPGERYEQYF. CDR3 coding DNA: TGTGCCAGCAGTGAGCCCCCAGGGGAGCGCTACGAGCAGTACTTC.

The chain employs TRBV18 and TRBJ2-1; the D gene is possibly TRBD1 (6 bases). Germline CDR1 and CDR2: KGHSH and LQKENI. Trimming removed 3 bases from V and 4 bases from J, with 13 bases in between. This CDR3 region has 15 residues. The CDR3 nucleotides read TGTGCCAGCTCACCTCCCAGGGGCAGTTACAATGAGCAGTTCTTC. The encoded protein is CASSPPRGSYNEQFF.

The chain combines TRBV5-4 with TRBJ1-2, with 7 bases fitting TRBD1. Germline loops: CDR1 SGHNT, CDR2 YYREEE (reference sequence). Trimming took 4 bases from V and 8 from J; bases not matched to a gene: 11. This CDR3 is 14 amino acids long. In DNA, the CDR3 is TGTGCCAGCAGCCCGATAGACAGGGCCTACGGCTACACCTTC. Residues: CASSPIDRAYGYTF.

The CDR3: CTSCGGKTQYF. The CDR3 DNA reads TGCACCAGTTGCGGGGGGAAGACCCAGTACTTC. The gene calls are TRBV1 and TRBJ2-5; TRBD2 was called by the table and not checked on the DNA. TRBV1 constitutes a pseudogene. This CDR3 contains 11 residues.

Details on this clone: This same CDR3 is encoded by further DNA sequences in the sample. The V call is TRBV7-8, the J call TRBJ1-1, with D unresolved. Germline assignment: CDR1 SGHVS and CDR2 FQNEAQ. Trimming shortened V by 1 base and J by 1 base, and 4 bases separated the two germline ends. The CDR3 has 13 residues. The CDR3, as DNA: TGTGCCAGCAGCTTAGGGAGGAACACTGAAGCTTTCTTT. This encodes CASSLGRNTEAFF.